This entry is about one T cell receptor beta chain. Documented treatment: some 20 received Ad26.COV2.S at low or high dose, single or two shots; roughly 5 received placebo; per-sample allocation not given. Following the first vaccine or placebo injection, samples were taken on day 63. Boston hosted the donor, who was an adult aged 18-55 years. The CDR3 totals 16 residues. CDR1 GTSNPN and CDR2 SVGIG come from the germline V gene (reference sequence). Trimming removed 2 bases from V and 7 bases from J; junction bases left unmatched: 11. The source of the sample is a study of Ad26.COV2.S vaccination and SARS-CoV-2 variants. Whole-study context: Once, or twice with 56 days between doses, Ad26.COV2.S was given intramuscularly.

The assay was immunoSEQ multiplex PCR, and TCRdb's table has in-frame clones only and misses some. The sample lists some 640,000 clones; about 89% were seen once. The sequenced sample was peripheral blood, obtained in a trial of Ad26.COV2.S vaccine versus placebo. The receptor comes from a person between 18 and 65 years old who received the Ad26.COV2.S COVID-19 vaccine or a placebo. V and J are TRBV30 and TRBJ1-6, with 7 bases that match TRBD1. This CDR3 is CAWSHIPGQPNSPLHF. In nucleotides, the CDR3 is TGTGCCTGGAGTCACATACCGGGACAGCCCAATTCACCCCTCCACTTT.